Listed here are 31 T cell receptor beta chains from one sample, sequenced in a study of human thymus T cells. Thymic resections from corrective heart surgery supplied the tissue. Libraries were prepared by immunoSEQ multiplex PCR; TCRdb keeps only in-frame clonotypes and omits some of them. The sample yields about 78,000 clones, roughly 96% seen once. The sample taken for sequencing was thymus tissue. The source of these receptors is a boy younger than two with a congenital heart defect but otherwise immunologically healthy.

V usage is TRBV5-4 and J usage is TRBJ1-3, with D possibly matching TRBD1 (5 bases). In germline, CDR1 is SGHNT, CDR2 YYREEE (reference sequence). This CDR3 has 18 residues. V was trimmed by 4 bases and J by 1 base, leaving 21 bases between them. DNA of the CDR3: TGTGCCAGCAGCCAAGGGGCCCAGGGCCTGATTTCTGGAAACACCATATATTTT. Amino acid sequence: CASSQGAQGLISGNTIYF.

The chain combines TRBV19 with TRBJ2-7; TRBD1 is a possible D gene (6 bases). The CDR3 extends over 14 amino acids. Deletions cut 6 bases from V and 3 bases from J, with 15 bases between. Germline V gives CDR1 LNHDA, CDR2 SQIVND (reference sequence). CDR3 amino acids: CASRSNTGNYEQYF. In DNA form, the CDR3 reads TGTGCCAGTAGGAGTAACACAGGGAACTACGAGCAGTACTTC.

The chain employs TRBV7-3 and TRBJ2-3, with TRBD2 matching 10 bases. J gave up 3 bases and V 1 base, and 4 bases lay outside the gene matches. The CDR3 is 16 residues long. The germline V gene encodes CDR1 SGHTA and CDR2 FQGTGA. The CDR3 nucleotides read TGTGCCAGCAGCTTAAGTACTAGCGGGGCGACAGATACGCAGTATTTT. It translates to CASSLSTSGATDTQYF.

The rearrangement joins TRBV6-1 to TRBJ2-5; TRBD2 aligns across 10 bases. The V gene end was trimmed by 8 bases and the J gene end by 5 bases; junction bases not matched to a gene: 5. Per germline, CDR1 MNHNS and CDR2 SASEGT. The CDR3 is made up of 13 amino acids. The CDR3 DNA follows: TGTGCCAGCCGTAGCGGGAGGTTGGAGACCCAGTACTTC. This translates into CASRSGRLETQYF.

The chain combines TRBV4-3 with TRBJ2-2; D is possibly TRBD1 (5 bases). This CDR3 is built from 17 residues. V was pared by 0 bases and J by 0 bases, with 11 bases between. CDR1 and CDR2 (germline): LGHNA, YSLEER. CDR3 in DNA: TGCGCCAGCAGCCAAGAAGTCAGGGCTCCGAACACCGGGGAGCTGTTTTTT. This sequence encodes CASSQEVRAPNTGELFF.

The CDR3 loop is CASRQLENNEQFF. DNA for the CDR3: TGTGCCAGCAGACAGTTAGAAAACAATGAGCAGTTCTTC. This chain links TRBV7-6 with TRBJ2-1; D unresolved. V was trimmed by 6 bases and J by 5 bases, leaving 11 bases between them. Germline V gene data show CDR1 as SGHVS and CDR2 as FNYEAQ. CDR3 length: 13 amino acids.

The rearrangement joins TRBV5-4 to TRBJ1-2, with a possible D match to TRBD1 (6 bases). The germline CDR1 and CDR2 sequences are SGHNT and YYREEE (reference sequence). Trimming stripped 6 bases from V and 8 bases from J, with 23 bases between. CDR3 length equals 15 residues. CDR3 DNA: TGTGCCAGCAACCCATGGGGGGGCGAAAGGGAAGGCTACACCTTC. Protein sequence: CASNPWGGEREGYTF. Full variable domain (outside the CDR3, taken from reference TRBV5-4 and TRBJ1-2): ETGVTQSPTHLIKTRGQQVTLRCSSQSGHNTVSWYQQALGQGPQFIFQYYREEENGRGNFPPRFSGLQFPNYSSELNVNALELDDSALYLCASNPWGGEREGYTFGSGTRLTVV.

This rearrangement joins TRBV6-1 to TRBJ2-5; D gene unclear. Germline V CDR1 and CDR2: MNHNS, SASEGT. V was trimmed by 6 bases and J by 1 base, leaving 12 bases between them. This CDR3 region has 14 residues. CDR3 residues: CASSLSVTQETQYF. In DNA, the CDR3 is TGTGCCAGCAGCCTGTCTGTGACCCAAGAGACCCAGTACTTC.

This chain links TRBV5-4 with TRBJ2-1, with D tentatively TRBD1 or TRBD2 (5 bases each). Trimming stripped 4 bases from V and 1 base from J, with 24 bases between. CDR1 is SGHNT, CDR2 YYREEE, per germline (reference sequence). The CDR3 has 19 residues. CDR3 protein: CASSLGLRDRVESYNEQFF. The CDR3 DNA sequence: TGTGCCAGCAGCCTAGGGCTTCGGGACCGAGTGGAGTCCTACAATGAGCAGTTCTTC.

This chain joins TRBV28 and TRBJ1-4; no definite D call. Germline V lookup: CDR1 MDHEN, CDR2 SYDVKM. The CDR3 contains 15 residues. Trimming cost V 0 bases and J 8 bases, with 13 bases left between them. The CDR3 protein is CASSLCTAEPEKLFF. CDR3 sequence (DNA): TGTGCCAGCAGTTTATGCACAGCGGAACCGGAAAAACTGTTTTTT. The variable domain in full, with the rest retrieved from reference TRBV28 and TRBJ1-4, is DVKVTQSSRYLVKRTGEKVFLECVQDMDHENMFWYRQDPGLGLRLIYFSYDVKMKEKGDIPEGYSVSREKKERFSLILESASTNQTSMYLCASSLCTAEPEKLFFGSGTQLSVL.

Concerning this clone itself: At one boundary the junction diverges from the germline segment, which might be a read error. The CDR3 sequence: CVSSYSNVLPTEAFF. The CDR3, as DNA: TGTGTCAGCAGTTACTCGAACGTCCTCCCGACTGAAGCTTTCTTT. The V and J genes are TRBV6-5 and TRBJ1-1; D gene unclear. The CDR3 totals 15 residues. The germline gives CDR1 MNHEY, CDR2 SVGAGI.

V and J are TRBV5-6 and TRBJ1-2; TRBD1 matches at 10 bases. Per germline, CDR1 SGHDT and CDR2 YYEEEE. The CDR3 contains 17 residues. V lost 4 bases, J lost 0 bases, and 9 bases stayed unmatched. The CDR3 coding sequence is TGTGCCAGCAGCCCGACAGGGGGCAGGAGGGCTAACTATGGCTACACCTTC. Its translation: CASSPTGGRRANYGYTF.

This clone was observed once. J is TRBJ1-1 and V is TRBV14; 11 bases agree with TRBD1. This CDR3 is 17 amino acids long. Germline V CDR1 and CDR2: SGHDN, FVKESK. J was trimmed by 0 bases and V by 4 bases; bases with no gene match: 7. The CDR3 sequence: CASSPAGTGGMNTEAFF. In nucleotides, the CDR3 is TGTGCCAGCAGCCCTGCCGGGACAGGGGGAATGAACACTGAAGCTTTCTTT.

The gene calls are TRBV7-6 and TRBJ1-4; 7 nucleotides agree with TRBD1. With 4 bases clipped from V and 5 bases from J, the junction kept 7 bases outside the gene matches. This CDR3 comprises 15 residues. Germline V gene sequence: CDR1 SGHVS, CDR2 FNYEAQ. CDR3: CASSYGQDGNEKLFF. CDR3 coding DNA: TGTGCCAGCAGCTACGGACAGGATGGGAATGAAAAACTGTTTTTT. The whole variable domain, filled in from reference TRBV7-6 and TRBJ1-4, reads GAGVSQSPRYKVTKRGQDVALRCDPISGHVSLYWYRQALGQGPEFLTYFNYEAQQDKSGLPNDRFSAERPEGSISTLTIQRTEQRDSAMYRCASSYGQDGNEKLFFGSGTQLSVL.

The chain recombines TRBV29-1 with TRBJ1-2, with D perhaps TRBD1 (6 bases). Germline lookup yields CDR1 SQVTM and CDR2 ANQGSEA. V shed 6 bases and J shed 3 bases, with 20 bases lying between them. The CDR3 extends over 15 amino acids. For the CDR3, the DNA is TGCAGCGTAAACAGGGAAGCGTTCCGGGACTATGGCTACACCTTC. Protein: CSVNREAFRDYGYTF.

The genes are TRBV14 and TRBJ1-1; tentative D call: TRBD1 (5 bases). CDR1 and CDR2 from the germline V gene are SGHDN and FVKESK. Between the trimmed V and J ends, which lost 1 base and 3 bases, there was a span of 9 bases. CDR3 length equals 14 residues. DNA of the CDR3: TGTGCCAGCAGCCAAGCGGTGGGGGACACTGAAGCTTTCTTT. Residues: CASSQAVGDTEAFF.

J is TRBJ1-4 and V is TRBV6-1, with D possibly TRBD1 on 6 matching bases. This CDR3 is built from 14 residues. V lost 7 bases and J lost 5, with 14 bases in between. The germline V gene has CDR1 MNHNS and CDR2 SASEGT. The CDR3 sequence: CASIRGGANEKLFF. CDR3 sequence (DNA): TGTGCCAGCATTCGGGGGGGGGCCAATGAAAAACTGTTTTTT.

The chain recombines TRBV6-1 with TRBJ2-5; TRBD2 agrees at 8 bases. Germline assignment: CDR1 MNHNS and CDR2 SASEGT. The CDR3 sequence is 15 residues long. Germline trimming cut 1 base from V and 5 bases from J; bases unmatched to any gene: 6. The CDR3 is CASSEDFSGGETQYF. CDR3 nucleotides: TGTGCCAGCAGTGAAGATTTCAGCGGGGGCGAGACCCAGTACTTC.

V usage is TRBV5-5 and J usage is TRBJ1-4; D ambiguous. Germline-derived CDR1 and CDR2 are SGHKS and YYEKEE (reference sequence). With 3 bases removed from V and 4 bases from J, the gap between germline ends came to 10 bases. This CDR3 is built from 14 residues. CDR3 protein: CASSSTGYNEKLFF. CDR3 bases: TGTGCCAGCAGCTCGACCGGTTATAATGAAAAACTGTTTTTT.

The chain recombines TRBV19 with TRBJ2-1; 7 bases match TRBD2. Germline assignment: CDR1 LNHDA and CDR2 SQIVND (reference sequence). This CDR3 has 14 residues. V gave up 8 bases and J gave up 8 bases; unmatched junction bases: 12. The CDR3 DNA follows: TGTGCCAGTGGGCTAGCGGAAGGGGTGGATGAGCAGTTCTTC. Residues: CASGLAEGVDEQFF.

The gene calls are TRBV27 and TRBJ1-2; 9 nucleotides agree with TRBD1. The CDR3 is 16 amino acids. Germline loops: CDR1 MNHEY, CDR2 SMNVEV (reference sequence). J was trimmed by 4 bases and V by 6 bases; bases with no gene match: 12. The DNA of the CDR3 is TGTGCCAGCAGCCAAACAAACAGGGGGCGGTCCTATGGCTACACCTTC. This encodes CASSQTNRGRSYGYTF.

The genes are TRBV11-3 and TRBJ1-1, with 7 bases identical to TRBD1. The CDR3 contains 17 residues. With V trimmed by 4 bases and J by 1 base, 12 bases remained unmatched. Germline CDR1 is SGHNT and CDR2 is YENEEA. CDR3 residues: CASSYHRDRGSNTEAFF. DNA for the CDR3: TGTGCCAGCAGCTACCACCGGGACAGAGGGTCGAACACTGAAGCTTTCTTT.

The chain links TRBV5-1 to TRBJ1-1; D may be TRBD1 (5 bases). The CDR3 is made up of 13 amino acids. With 7 bases removed from V and 0 bases from J, the gap between germline ends came to 10 bases. Per the germline V gene, CDR1 is SGHRS and CDR2 is YFSETQ. The CDR3 reads CASGAGLNTEAFF. CDR3 in DNA: TGCGCCAGCGGGGCCGGGCTGAACACTGAAGCTTTCTTT.

The genes are TRBV10-2 and TRBJ1-5; D gene unclear. CDR3 length equals 15 residues. Germline CDR1 reads WSHSY; CDR2 reads SAAADI. V lost 0 bases, J lost 3 bases, and 9 bases lay in between. CDR3 region: CASSESSFLNQPQHF. The CDR3 nucleotides are TGCGCCAGCAGTGAGTCCAGTTTTCTCAATCAGCCCCAGCATTTT.

The chain is built from TRBV15 and TRBJ1-2, with 9 bases fitting TRBD1. The V gene end was trimmed by 0 bases and the J gene end by 5 bases; junction bases not matched to a gene: 16. In germline, CDR1 is LNHNV, CDR2 YYDKDF (reference sequence). The CDR3 contains 19 residues. DNA of the CDR3: TGTGCCACCAGCAGAGATTCCCCCACAGGGGGCAGGCTTTTTTATGGCTACACCTTC. This translates into CATSRDSPTGGRLFYGYTF.

Comment on this clone: Mismatch with germline at one junction end may stem from a read error. CDR3 DNA: TGTGCTAGCACCCCGGGTAAAGCGGGAGCTATAAATGAGCAGTTCTTC. As protein: CASTPGKAGAINEQFF. The V gene is TRBV7-7, the J gene TRBJ2-1; 8 nucleotides agree with TRBD2. This CDR3 contains 16 residues. Germline values: CDR1 SSHAT, CDR2 FNYEAQ (reference sequence). The complete variable domain, with remaining parts taken from reference TRBV7-7 and TRBJ2-1, reads GAGVSQSPRYKVTKRGQDVTLRCDPISSHATLYWYQQALGQGPEFLTYFNYEAQPDKSGLPSDRFSAERPEGSISTLTIQRTEQRDSAMYRCASTPGKAGAINEQFFGPGTRLTVL.

The CDR3 loop reads CASSLGAGDYGYTF. CDR3 nucleotide sequence: TGTGCCAGCAGCTTGGGGGCAGGGGACTATGGCTACACCTTC. V gene TRBV7-3 combines with J gene TRBJ1-2; tentatively, D is TRBD1 (6 bases). Germline V gives CDR1 SGHTA, CDR2 FQGTGA. The CDR3 contains 14 residues. V shed 3 bases and J shed 3 bases, with 11 bases lying between them.

This chain's CDR3 is CASSLFGGGRGTQYF. Written as DNA, the CDR3 is TGTGCCAGCAGCTTGTTTGGGGGCGGGCGGGGGACCCAGTACTTC. The rearrangement links TRBV5-4 to TRBJ2-5, with D perhaps TRBD1 or TRBD2 (6 bases each). Germline assignment: CDR1 SGHNT and CDR2 YYREEE (reference sequence). Trimming took off 1 base at V and 7 bases at J, with 17 bases between the two ends. CDR3 length equals 15 residues.

The gene calls are TRBV6-1 and TRBJ1-1; TRBD1 matches 7 bases. Trimming at V came to 7 bases and at J to 3 bases, leaving 5 bases not matched to a gene. The CDR3 loop spans 13 amino acids. Germline loops: CDR1 MNHNS, CDR2 SASEGT. The CDR3 DNA sequence: TGTGCCAGCACACTAACAGGGGACACTGAAGCTTTCTTT. Its translation is CASTLTGDTEAFF.

V gene TRBV6-4 combines with J gene TRBJ1-1; no clear D. Germline CDR1 reads MRHNA; CDR2 reads SNTAGT. The V gene lost 2 bases and the J gene lost 0 bases, with 4 bases spanning the gap. This CDR3 spans 13 amino acids. The CDR3 sequence is CASSDTVNTEAFF. CDR3 sequence (DNA): TGTGCCAGCAGTGACACGGTGAACACTGAAGCTTTCTTT.

This rearrangement joins TRBV6-6 to TRBJ1-5, with D uncertain. The CDR3 contains 15 residues. CDR1 and CDR2 from the germline V gene are MNHNY and SVGAGI (reference sequence). The V and J ends lost 6 bases and 2 bases respectively, with 14 bases between them. In nucleotides, the CDR3 is TGTGCCAGCAGCCAAGGGTGGGTCGGCAATCAGCCCCAGCATTTT. The encoded protein is CASSQGWVGNQPQHF.